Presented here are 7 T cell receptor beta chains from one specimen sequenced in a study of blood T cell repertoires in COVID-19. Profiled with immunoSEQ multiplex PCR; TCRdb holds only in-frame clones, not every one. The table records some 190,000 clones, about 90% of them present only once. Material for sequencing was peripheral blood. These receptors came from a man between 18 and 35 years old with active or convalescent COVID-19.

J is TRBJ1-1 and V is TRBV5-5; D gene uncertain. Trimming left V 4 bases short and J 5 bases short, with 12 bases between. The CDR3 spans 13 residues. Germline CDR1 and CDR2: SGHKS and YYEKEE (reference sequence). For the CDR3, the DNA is TGTGCCAGCAGCCCCGAGGTAAGGACTGAAGCTTTCTTT. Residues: CASSPEVRTEAFF. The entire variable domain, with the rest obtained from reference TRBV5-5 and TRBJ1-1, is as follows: DAGVTQSPTHLIKTRGQQVTLRCSPISGHKSVSWYQQVLGQGPQFIFQYYEKEERGRGNFPDRFSARQFPNYSSELNVNALLLGDSALYLCASSPEVRTEAFFGQGTRLTVV.

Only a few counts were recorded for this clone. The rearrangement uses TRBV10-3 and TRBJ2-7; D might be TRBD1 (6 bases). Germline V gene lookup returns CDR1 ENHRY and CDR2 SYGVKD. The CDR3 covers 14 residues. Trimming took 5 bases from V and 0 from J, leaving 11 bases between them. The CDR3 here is CAISRTESSYEQYF. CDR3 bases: TGTGCCATCAGTCGGACAGAGAGCTCCTACGAGCAGTACTTC.

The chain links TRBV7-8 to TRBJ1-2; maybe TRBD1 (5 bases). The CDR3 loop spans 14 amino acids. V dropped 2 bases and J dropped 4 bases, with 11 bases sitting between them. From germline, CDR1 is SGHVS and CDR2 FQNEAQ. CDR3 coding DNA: TGTGCCAGCAGCTTATCGACAGACTCCTATGGCTACACCTTC. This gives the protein CASSLSTDSYGYTF.

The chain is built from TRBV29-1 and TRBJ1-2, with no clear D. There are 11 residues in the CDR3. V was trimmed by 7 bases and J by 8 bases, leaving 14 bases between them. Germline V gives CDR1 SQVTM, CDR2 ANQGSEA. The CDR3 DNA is TGCAGCGCCGAGATAAGGGAGGGCTACACCTTC. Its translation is CSAEIREGYTF.

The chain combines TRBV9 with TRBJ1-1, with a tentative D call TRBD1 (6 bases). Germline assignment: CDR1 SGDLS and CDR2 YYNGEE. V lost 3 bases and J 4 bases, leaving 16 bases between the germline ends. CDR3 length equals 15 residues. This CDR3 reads CASSAYVGGVTEAFF. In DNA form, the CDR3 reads TGTGCCAGCAGCGCCTACGTAGGGGGGGTCACTGAAGCTTTCTTT.

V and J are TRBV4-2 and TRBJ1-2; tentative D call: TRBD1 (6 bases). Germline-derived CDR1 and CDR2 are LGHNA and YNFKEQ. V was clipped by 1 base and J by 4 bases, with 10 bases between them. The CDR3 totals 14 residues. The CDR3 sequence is CASSQVGALYGYTF. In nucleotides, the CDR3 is TGTGCCAGCAGCCAAGTGGGGGCGCTCTATGGCTACACCTTC.

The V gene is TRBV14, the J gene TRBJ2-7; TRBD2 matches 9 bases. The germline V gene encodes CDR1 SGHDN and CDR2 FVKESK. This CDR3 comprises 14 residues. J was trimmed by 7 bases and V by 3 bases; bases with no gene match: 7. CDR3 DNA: TGTGCCAGCAGCCAGAACAGGGCGGGAGGGGAGCAGTACTTC. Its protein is CASSQNRAGGEQYF.